This is a list of T cell receptor beta chains from one sample in a study of CD8 T cells in Susac syndrome. TCRdb analysed the immunoSEQ multiplex PCR reads with MiXCR anew, one entry per CDR3 protein. The sample yields about 83,000 distinct CDR3 sequences, approximately 96% seen once. Sequenced: CD8+ T cells from PBMCs. Every receptor here comes from a human donor with Susac syndrome. Each CDR3 is given with its conserved first and last residue. A D gene is named only where the DNA matches it firmly. Rows may omit the clone size; those that give it use once, few, many or a size class.

once | - | TRBJ2-7 | TRBV10-3 | CAISEWEEQYF | TGTGCCATCAGTGAATGGGAAGAGCAGTACTTC
- | - | TRBJ2-1 | TRBV29-1 | CSVEFRRVEQFF | TGCAGCGTTGAATTTCGGCGGGTTGAGCAGTTCTTC
- | TRBD2 | TRBJ2-3 | TRBV28 | CASSSPGTSFTDTQYF | TGTGCCAGCAGCTCCCCCGGGACTAGCTTCACCGATACGCAGTATTTT
- | TRBD1 | TRBJ2-1 | TRBV13 | CASSLWQGASEQFF | TGTGCCAGCAGCTTATGGCAGGGGGCGAGTGAGCAGTTCTTC
- | TRBD2 | TRBJ2-1 | TRBV29-1 | CSAGLAGIYNEQFF | TGCAGCGCTGGACTAGCGGGTATTTACAATGAGCAGTTCTTC
- | - | TRBJ2-5 | TRBV27 | CASGWPGTQYF | TGTGCCAGCGGATGGCCGGGGACCCAGTACTTC
- | TRBD1 | TRBJ1-3 | TRBV7-9 | CASSSLQGDLGNTIYF | TGTGCCAGCAGCTCCCTGCAGGGGGACCTAGGAAACACCATATATTTT
- | TRBD2 | TRBJ2-4 | TRBV24-1 | CATNLRGVGDIAGQNIQYF | TGTGCCACCAATCTTAGGGGGGTTGGAGATATAGCGGGACAAAACATTCAGTACTTC
- | - | TRBJ2-2 | TRBV11-2 | CASSANGELFF | TGTGCCAGCAGCGCCAACGGGGAGCTGTTTTTT
- | - | TRBJ1-2 | TRBV16 | CASSQQGYGYTF | TGTGCCAGCAGCCAACAAGGGTATGGCTACACCTTC